This T cell receptor beta chain was found in a study of cytomegalovirus exposure and HLA in healthy donors. Study-level findings and limits: Researchers counted 180 or so TCR beta chains as cytomegalovirus-associated. The majority of TCR sequences were rare, yet some public TCRs appeared in many donors. A few chains tied to CMV proved CMV antigen-specific in vitro. First-cohort TCR clusters tended to co-occur in the 90 to 150 validation repertoires, a later analysis found.

Some clones are missing from TCRdb's copy, which holds only in-frame ones; the method was immunoSEQ multiplex PCR. The sample holds about 97,000 clones, around 96% seen once. Regarding this clone: The target antigen is unknown.

The CDR3 spans 14 residues. The ends lost 4 bases at V and 3 bases at J; junction bases unmatched: 8. Germline values: CDR1 SQVTM, CDR2 ANQGSEA. The sample was PBMCs. This chain uses TRBV29-1 with TRBJ2-7, with 8 bases fitting TRBD2. The source is a woman between 18 and 29 years old in good health and CMV-seronegative. The CDR3 coding sequence is TGCAGCGTTGGACTACCCGGGGGGGACTACGAGCAGTACTTC. Translating it yields CSVGLPGGDYEQYF.